Below are 31 T cell receptor beta chains sequenced from a single sample in a study of T cell clonality in common variable immunodeficiency. This table comes from immunoSEQ multiplex PCR, and its TCRdb copy is limited to in-frame clones, with some not included. The sample was found to contain approximately 46,000 clones, and every one recurs. Input material: peripheral blood mononuclear cells. The origin of the receptors is a person aged 18-70 years in good health.

Partial CDR3 DNA: TGTGCCAGCTCCCAAATTCAAGGGGCGATGAATTCACCG. Translation: CASSQIQGAMNSP. The entire CDR3 is CASSQIQGAMNSPLFF. V usage is TRBV18 and J usage is TRBJ2-2, with D perhaps TRBD1 (5 bases). The read terminates 3 residues ahead of where the CDR3 ends, so the germline J gene completes it. This CDR3 region has 16 residues. The germline CDR1 and CDR2 sequences are KGHSH and LQKENI.

This clone has at least ten counts. The observed sequence ends 3 residues before the CDR3 terminus, with the missing tail filled in from the germline J gene. The rearrangement uses TRBV11-2 and TRBJ2-7; 9 bases agree with TRBD2. The germline V gene has CDR1 SGHAT and CDR2 FQNNGV. The length of the CDR3 is 15 residues. V trimming: 3 bases; J trimming: 2 bases; junction bases outside the gene matches: 5. The CDR3 bases that were read are TGTGCCAGCAGCTTGGTAGCGGGGGTGACCTACGAG. It encodes CASSLVAGVTYE. The complete CDR3 protein is CASSLVAGVTYEQYF.

This clone occurred many times. Sequencing ends 3 residues short of the CDR3 end; the germline J gene provides the rest. The chain has TRBV5-6 and TRBJ2-5; TRBD1 matches at 7 bases. The J segment lost 1 base and the V segment lost 4 bases, leaving 4 bases of the junction unmatched. Germline loops: CDR1 SGHDT, CDR2 YYEEEE. The CDR3 is 14 amino acids. CDR3 amino acids: CASSARGSQETQYF. The sequenced part of the CDR3 DNA is TGTGCCAGCAGCGCCAGGGGGTCCCAAGAGACC.

In this sample, this clone turned up many times. With the read ending 3 residues before the CDR3 end, the germline J gene is used to fill in that end. The rearrangement joins TRBV4-2 to TRBJ2-7; 7 bases agree with TRBD1. J was trimmed by 1 base and V by 1 base; bases with no gene match: 7. The CDR3 loop spans 16 amino acids. The germline V gene has CDR1 LGHNA and CDR2 YNFKEQ. CDR3 sequence reads: CASSQGQGLSSYEQYF. The covered CDR3 bases are TGTGCCAGCAGCCAAGGACAGGGATTGTCTTCCTACGAG.

This clone was counted many times. The read falls 3 residues short of the CDR3 end, and the missing part is taken from the germline J gene. The chain recombines TRBV20-1 with TRBJ2-2, with D unclear. Germline V gives CDR1 DFQATT, CDR2 SNEGSKA (reference sequence). The CDR3 runs to 15 residues. CDR3 DNA, as far as it was read: TGCAGTGCTAGAGATGAACGCTTCTCTAATGAAAAG. Its protein product is CSARDERFSNEK. The entire CDR3 reads CSARDERFSNEKLFF.

This clone was found many times. CDR3 DNA (partial): TGCAGTGCTAGTGAGAGCCACGAG. Its protein product is CSASESHE. The full CDR3 protein reads CSASESHEQYF. V usage is TRBV20-1 and J usage is TRBJ2-7; no definite D call. Sequencing ends 3 residues short of the CDR3 end; the germline J gene provides the rest. The V gene lost 3 bases and the J gene lost 5 bases, with 8 bases spanning the gap. This CDR3 has 11 amino acids. CDR1 and CDR2 from the germline V gene are DFQATT and SNEGSKA (reference sequence).

The sample holds many counts of this clone. Read sequence stops 3 residues before the CDR3 end, and the germline J gene provides the missing end. The chain carries TRBV6-1 and TRBJ2-7; a possible D gene is TRBD2 (6 bases). The CDR3 has 13 amino acids. V lost 3 bases, J lost 6 bases, and 12 bases lay in between. Germline V CDR1 and CDR2: MNHNS, SASEGT. The CDR3 bases that were read are TGTGCCAGCAGTGATGGGCAGGGAGGCGAG. Residues: CASSDGQGGE. In full, the CDR3 reads CASSDGQGGEQYF.

This clone was observed at least ten times. The CDR3 end is not reached by the read, which stops 3 residues before it; the germline J gene fills it in. The chain carries TRBV6-1 and TRBJ1-1, with TRBD1 matching 9 bases. Germline V CDR1 and CDR2: MNHNS, SASEGT. Trimming removed 4 bases from V and 1 base from J; junction bases left unmatched: 1. The CDR3 loop spans 14 amino acids. The CDR3 reads CASSVTGGNTEAFF. Incomplete CDR3 DNA: TGTGCCAGCAGTGTGACAGGGGGGAACACTGAA.

This clone was detected ten times or more. The read stops 3 residues short of the end of the CDR3; the missing end is completed from the germline J gene. This chain connects TRBV19 to TRBJ2-7; no clear D. V lost 5 bases and J lost 3, with 11 bases in between. The V gene's germline CDR1 is LNHDA and CDR2 SQIVND (reference sequence). This CDR3 has 13 residues. The CDR3 DNA, read in part, is TGTGCCAGTAGTTTCGGCAGGCTCTACGAG. Protein product: CASSFGRLYE. The whole CDR3 region reads CASSFGRLYEQYF.

This clone was picked up many times. The CDR3 end falls 3 residues outside the read, so it is completed with the germline J gene. The rearrangement uses TRBV28 and TRBJ2-1; 8 bases are a match to TRBD2. CDR3 size: 15 residues. Per germline, CDR1 MDHEN and CDR2 SYDVKM. With 7 bases clipped from V and 3 bases from J, the junction kept 8 bases outside the gene matches. CDR3 sequence: CASTPGGANYNEQFF. CDR3 bases read: TGTGCCAGCACCCCCGGGGGGGCCAACTACAATGAG.

Many counts were recorded for this clone. Sequencing ends 3 residues short of the CDR3 end; the germline J gene provides the rest. V usage is TRBV7-6 and J usage is TRBJ2-3; D unresolved. This CDR3 comprises 15 residues. The germline V gene has CDR1 SGHVS and CDR2 FNYEAQ. The V end was cut by 6 bases, the J end by 6 bases, with 19 bases between. CDR3 in amino acids: CASSYYGQAVDTQYF. The CDR3 DNA, read in part, is TGTGCCAGCAGTTATTATGGGCAGGCCGTGGATACG.

This clone was observed many times. Read coverage stops 3 residues before the CDR3 terminus; the germline J gene supplies the remainder. The gene calls are TRBV10-1 and TRBJ1-5, with 8 bases identical to TRBD1. The germline gives CDR1 WNHNN, CDR2 SYGVQD (reference sequence). V gave up 7 bases and J gave up 0 bases; unmatched junction bases: 17. The CDR3 totals 19 residues. CDR3: CASTRSRGPSPTSNQPQHF. The sequenced part of the CDR3 DNA is TGCGCCAGCACGCGGAGCAGGGGGCCGTCCCCCACTAGCAATCAGCCC.

CDR3 DNA (partial): TGTGCCAGTAGTACCGGACAGGCCCGGAACACTGAA. Protein: CASSTGQARNTE. In full, the CDR3 reads CASSTGQARNTEAFF. The chain is built from TRBV19 and TRBJ1-1; 7 bases agree with TRBD1. The read is 3 residues too short to cover the CDR3 end, so that end is filled in from the germline J gene. CDR3 size: 15 residues. Germline CDR1 reads LNHDA; CDR2 reads SQIVND (reference sequence). Trimming at V came to 4 bases and at J to 1 base, leaving 6 bases not matched to a gene.

In this sample, this clone turned up many times. From the germline J gene comes the end of the CDR3, since the read stops 3 residues before it. The rearrangement links TRBV2 to TRBJ2-3; 8 bases fit TRBD1. The CDR3 is made up of 17 amino acids. V lost 4 bases to trimming and J lost 3 bases; unmatched junction nucleotides: 12. CDR1 is SNHLY, CDR2 FYNNEI, per germline. The CDR3 is CASSGTGFVGVTDTQYF. The covered CDR3 bases are TGTGCCAGCAGTGGGACAGGGTTTGTTGGTGTAACAGATACG.

This clone was counted at least ten times. The read ends 3 residues early relative to the CDR3; the germline J gene fills the gap. The rearrangement links TRBV19 to TRBJ2-3; D unresolved. Germline CDR1 is LNHDA and CDR2 is SQIVND (reference sequence). The germline V and J ends were trimmed by 5 bases and 6 bases, with 12 bases remaining between them. The CDR3 runs 13 residues. The sequenced part of the CDR3 DNA is TGTGCCAGTAGTCGGTCCGTCACCGATACG. Encoded protein: CASSRSVTDT. In full, the CDR3 is CASSRSVTDTQYF.

There are a few counts of this clone. An end of the junction differs from the germline gene, which may be a read error. The CDR3 is cut off 3 residues early in the read; its end comes from the germline J gene. Other DNA sequences within the sample encode an identical CDR3. The rearrangement links TRBV20-1 to TRBJ1-3, with TRBD1 matching over 8 bases. The CDR3 runs 14 residues. The V gene's germline CDR1 is DFQATT and CDR2 SNEGSKA (reference sequence). The CDR3 loop reads CSARDRDSGNTIYF. Incomplete CDR3 DNA: TGCAGTGCTAGGGACAGGGACTCTGGAAACACG.

At least ten counts were recorded for this clone. Read coverage stops 3 residues before the CDR3 terminus; the germline J gene supplies the remainder. The rearrangement links TRBV28 to TRBJ2-1, with no clear D. CDR1 MDHEN and CDR2 SYDVKM come from the germline V gene. V was cut by 7 bases and J by 6 bases, with 7 bases left in between. The length of the CDR3 is 11 residues. This CDR3 reads CASKLTNEQFF. The DNA read from the CDR3 is TGTGCCAGCAAACTCACCAATGAG.

In its sample, this clone was seen many times. The sequence runs out 3 residues before the end of the CDR3; the remainder is reconstructed from the germline J gene. The chain couples TRBV28 to TRBJ1-1, with D tentatively TRBD1 (6 bases). The V gene lost 3 bases and the J gene lost 0 bases, with 23 bases spanning the gap. This CDR3 is 19 amino acids long. Germline V gives CDR1 MDHEN, CDR2 SYDVKM. CDR3 bases read: TGTGCCAGCAGTTTCCCCGGATGGTGGGGTACAGGGATGAACACTGAA. Translated: CASSFPGWWGTGMNTE. The entire CDR3 protein reads CASSFPGWWGTGMNTEAFF.

This clone was found many times. The read stops 3 residues short of the end of the CDR3; the missing end is completed from the germline J gene. The chain uses TRBV30 and TRBJ2-3; D perhaps matches TRBD2 (5 bases). The CDR3 contains 13 residues. V shed 3 bases and J shed 0 bases, with 7 bases lying between them. CDR1 and CDR2 from the germline V gene are GTSNPN and SVGIG (reference sequence). CDR3 DNA (partial): TGTGCCTGGAGCGGCGGGAGCACAGATACG. It codes for CAWSGGSTDT. The full CDR3 reads CAWSGGSTDTQYF.

This clone has at least ten counts. The CDR3 DNA, read in part, is TGTGCCAGCAGCCAAGCCCTTAACAGGGAAGGTGGATCACCC. Protein product: CASSQALNREGGSP. The CDR3 in its entirety is CASSQALNREGGSPLHF. This chain links TRBV4-2 with TRBJ1-6, with D possibly TRBD1 on 6 matching bases. The CDR3 extends 3 residues past the end of the read, so its final part is completed from the germline J gene. This CDR3 has 17 amino acids. V lost 1 base and J lost 10, with 20 bases in between. Looked up from germline, CDR1 is LGHNA and CDR2 is YNFKEQ.

This clone was counted ten times or more. The CDR3 is cut off 3 residues early in the read; its end comes from the germline J gene. The chain joins TRBV29-1 to TRBJ2-5, with D possibly matching TRBD2 (6 bases). There are 12 residues in the CDR3. The V gene's germline CDR1 is SQVTM and CDR2 ANQGSEA. Trimming stripped 8 bases from V and 5 bases from J, with 15 bases between. CDR3 DNA (partial): TGCAGCACTTTAAAGAGCGGGGAGACC. Protein: CSTLKSGET. Given in full, the CDR3 is CSTLKSGETQYF. Variable domain in full (rest from reference TRBV29-1 and TRBJ2-5): SAVISQKPSRDICQRGTSLTIQCQVDSQVTMMFWYRQQPGQSLTLIATANQGSEATYESGFVIDKFPISRPNLTFSTLTVSNMSPEDSSIYLCSTLKSGETQYFGPGTRLLVL.

This clone was counted ten times or more. The read ends 3 residues shy of where the CDR3 ends; the end is completed using the germline J gene. J is TRBJ1-1 and V is TRBV10-3, with 8 nucleotides matching TRBD1. The junction had 9 bases not matched to a gene; V was cut back by 3 bases and J by 0 bases. Germline V gene sequence: CDR1 ENHRY, CDR2 SYGVKD. The CDR3 has 17 residues. This CDR3 reads CAISEHRQGRLNTEAFF. The part of the CDR3 DNA that was read is TGTGCCATCAGTGAACACAGACAGGGGAGGTTGAACACTGAA.

In this sample, this clone turned up a few times. The CDR3 DNA, read in part, is TGTGCCAGCAGCTCCGCCCCAGGGGACGGTCAGCCG. Amino acids: CASSSAPGDGQP. The CDR3 in its entirety is CASSSAPGDGQPQYF. The chain combines TRBV7-2 with TRBJ2-3; TRBD1 might be the D (6 bases). The CDR3 end lies 3 residues beyond the end of the read and is filled in from the germline J gene. Germline lookup yields CDR1 SGHTA and CDR2 FQGNSA. This CDR3 comprises 15 residues.

This clone was recorded at least ten times. Coverage ceases 3 residues before the CDR3 finishes, and the germline J gene fills in the end. This chain links TRBV5-6 with TRBJ1-6, with D unresolved. The CDR3 runs 15 residues. The ends were cut back, 1 base at V and 10 bases at J, with 15 bases in the middle. CDR1 and CDR2 from the germline V gene are SGHDT and YYEEEE. The CDR3 sequence: CASSLRRRQHSPLHF. The sequenced part of the CDR3 DNA is TGTGCCAGCAGCTTGCGGCGAAGACAACACTCACCC.

Many counts were recorded for this clone. Sequencing ends 3 residues short of the CDR3 end; the germline J gene provides the rest. The chain recombines TRBV19 with TRBJ1-5, with no clear D. This CDR3 is 14 amino acids long. Germline CDR1 LNHDA, CDR2 SQIVND (reference sequence). Incomplete CDR3 DNA: TGTGCAAGTGGGCTGTTTGATAGCAATCAGCCC. Translating gives CASGLFDSNQP. The CDR3 reads in full as CASGLFDSNQPQHF.

This clone was counted ten times or more. With the read ending 3 residues before the CDR3 end, the germline J gene is used to fill in that end. This chain uses TRBV5-1 with TRBJ1-2, with no clear D. Germline loops: CDR1 SGHRS, CDR2 YFSETQ. Trimming took 0 bases from V and 0 from J, leaving 6 bases between them. This CDR3 has 14 residues. The CDR3 protein is CASSLDSANYGYTF. The covered CDR3 bases are TGCGCCAGCAGCTTGGACTCCGCTAACTATGGC.

The table lists this clone with many counts. The sequenced fragment ends 3 residues before the CDR3 boundary, so the rest is inferred from the germline J gene. The rearrangement uses TRBV5-5 and TRBJ2-7; the match to TRBD2 covers 7 bases. The germline CDR1 and CDR2 sequences are SGHKS and YYEKEE (reference sequence). Unmatched junction bases numbered 4, after V lost 1 base and J lost 3 bases. This CDR3 spans 14 amino acids. This chain's CDR3 is CASSLWGGVYEQYF. CDR3 DNA (partial): TGTGCCAGCAGCTTGTGGGGGGGTGTCTACGAG. Full variable domain (remainder filled in from reference TRBV5-5 and TRBJ2-7): DAGVTQSPTHLIKTRGQQVTLRCSPISGHKSVSWYQQVLGQGPQFIFQYYEKEERGRGNFPDRFSARQFPNYSSELNVNALLLGDSALYLCASSLWGGVYEQYFGPGTRLTVT.

This clone was observed at least ten times. The CDR3 end is not reached by the read, which stops 3 residues before it; the germline J gene fills it in. The chain carries TRBV14 and TRBJ2-7; TRBD1 might be the D (5 bases). Trimming cost V 1 base and J 6 bases, with 16 bases left between them. There are 15 residues in the CDR3. Germline CDR1 reads SGHDN; CDR2 reads FVKESK. The CDR3 DNA, read in part, is TGTGCCAGCAGCCAAGCGTCAGGGTGGGGTAGCGAG. It yields the protein CASSQASGWGSE. The full-length CDR3 reads as CASSQASGWGSEQYF.

This clone occurred many times. The read ends 3 residues early relative to the CDR3; the germline J gene fills the gap. The V and J genes are TRBV23-1 and TRBJ2-5; TRBD1 is a possible D gene (5 bases). TRBV23-1 is an open reading frame whose function is uncertain. With 2 bases removed from V and 5 bases from J, the gap between germline ends came to 18 bases. This CDR3 region has 16 residues. The part of the CDR3 DNA that was read is TGCGCCAGCAGTCAACCGCCAATGACAGTTAGGGAGACC. Protein: CASSQPPMTVRET. The whole CDR3 reads CASSQPPMTVRETQYF.

At least ten counts were recorded for this clone. The sequenced CDR3 bases are TGCGCCAGCAACGCGCGGGGGGGGCAAGAGACC. This sequence encodes CASNARGGQET. Given in full, the CDR3 is CASNARGGQETQYF. This chain links TRBV5-1 with TRBJ2-5, with 9 positions matching TRBD2. The DNA ends 3 residues before the CDR3 does, and the rest of the CDR3 is filled in from the germline J gene. Trimming took 6 bases from V and 2 from J; bases not matched to a gene: 5. Germline values: CDR1 SGHRS, CDR2 YFSETQ. This CDR3 contains 14 residues.

This clone showed up many times. The CDR3 extends 3 residues past the end of the read, so its final part is completed from the germline J gene. J is TRBJ2-7 and V is TRBV7-2, with TRBD2 matching 9 bases. The J segment lost 1 base and the V segment lost 5 bases, leaving 6 bases of the junction unmatched. This CDR3 is 15 amino acids long. The germline gives CDR1 SGHTA, CDR2 FQGNSA. The CDR3 spells CASSPQSGGSYEQYF. The CDR3 DNA, read in part, is TGTGCCAGCAGCCCCCAGAGCGGGGGGTCCTACGAG.